The 4 T cell receptor beta chains listed next were all sequenced from one sample in a study of technical replicates of blood from several donors. The repertoire was sequenced with immunoSEQ multiplex PCR; TCRdb's copy has only in-frame clones and lacks some. The profile shows 68,000 or so clones, approximately 90% of them singletons. Sequencing used PBMCs. These receptors originate from a human donor in good health. Some clones in this sample may be carry-over from other donors' samples.

CDR3 in DNA: TGTGCCAGCAGCTTAGAATCCGGGATTCCCGGGGAGCTGTTTTTT. Its translation: CASSLESGIPGELFF. The chain recombines TRBV11-3 with TRBJ2-2; possibly TRBD2 for D (5 bases). The germline CDR1 and CDR2 sequences are SGHNT and YENEEA. Trimming shortened V by 0 bases and J by 6 bases, and 11 bases separated the two germline ends. The CDR3 consists of 15 residues.

The gene calls are TRBV5-1 and TRBJ2-5; 9 nucleotides line up with TRBD1. With V trimmed by 4 bases and J by 4 bases, 11 bases remained unmatched. This CDR3 is built from 16 residues. CDR1 SGHRS and CDR2 YFSETQ come from the germline V gene. CDR3 nucleotide sequence: TGCGCCAGCAGCGCACGTGAACAGGGGGCAGGAGAGACCCAGTACTTC. Protein product: CASSAREQGAGETQYF.

This chain connects TRBV6-5 to TRBJ2-7; 9 bases are a match to TRBD1. Germline V gene lookup returns CDR1 MNHEY and CDR2 SVGAGI. The trim removed 4 bases at V and 6 bases at J, leaving 4 bases unmatched. This CDR3 comprises 13 residues. CDR3 bases: TGTGCCAGCAGTTGGGACAGGGTGGCCGAGCAGTACTTC. This codes for CASSWDRVAEQYF.

This chain uses TRBV5-1 with TRBJ2-1; D possibly corresponds to TRBD2 (5 bases). In germline, CDR1 is SGHRS, CDR2 YFSETQ. Trimming took 4 bases from V and 3 from J, leaving 11 bases between them. The CDR3 covers 14 residues. Here the CDR3 DNA reads TGCGCCAGCAGCATGAGCGGCGGCTACAATGAGCAGTTCTTC. It codes for CASSMSGGYNEQFF.